This TCR beta chain emerged from a study of shared clonotypes between healthy human individuals. The germline gives CDR1 MNHGY, CDR2 SVAAGI. The CDR3 has 14 amino acids. Of note for this clone: A read error may produce the germline difference seen at one junction end.

The assay was immunoSEQ multiplex PCR, and TCRdb's table has in-frame clones only and misses some. The table lists fewer than 2.5 million clones, approximately 93% of them singletons. This clonotype was obtained from a man between 18 and 29 years old in good health. Some clones in this sample may be carry-over from other donors' samples. Sequencing used naive CD4+ T cells from PBMCs. Subset denoted: CD45RA+ positively selected. V and J are TRBV6-9 and TRBJ2-7, with D maybe TRBD2 (7 bases). CDR3 region: CASSGTRHIYEQYF. In DNA, the CDR3 is TGCGCCAGCAGCGGGACACGACATATCTACGAGCAGTACTTC.